A selection of T cell receptor beta chains follows, all from one sample in a study of T cells after yellow fever vaccination. A single record per CDR3 protein comes from TCRdb applying MiXCR to the 5' RACE reads. The table has about 150,000 distinct CDR3 sequences, under 7% seen once; the top ten hold more than 0.6%. The sample here was CD4+ T cells sorted from PBMCs, taken 10 days after the yellow fever booster vaccination. The receptor set was obtained from a man aged 25 to 40 who received the YFV17D yellow fever vaccine. Each CDR3 is given without its conserved first and last residue. The D gene is left open where the match is weak.

d_call v_call cdr3_aa
TRBD2 TRBV5-1 ASRSGTSGDNEQF
. TRBV19 ASSMGSMNTEAF
. TRBV6-1 ASMEAGGTDTQY
. TRBV11-2 ASSLDKIAGTEAF
TRBD2 TRBV6-6 ASSSGGLYEQY
. TRBV20-1 SAGPQRRTDTQY
TRBD1 TRBV7-9 GSSQGTGGVGGELF
TRBD2 TRBV12-3/TRBV12-4 ASRPTSASTGELF
. TRBV18 ASSPGMYNEQF
. TRBV28 ASSLPGLGNQPQH